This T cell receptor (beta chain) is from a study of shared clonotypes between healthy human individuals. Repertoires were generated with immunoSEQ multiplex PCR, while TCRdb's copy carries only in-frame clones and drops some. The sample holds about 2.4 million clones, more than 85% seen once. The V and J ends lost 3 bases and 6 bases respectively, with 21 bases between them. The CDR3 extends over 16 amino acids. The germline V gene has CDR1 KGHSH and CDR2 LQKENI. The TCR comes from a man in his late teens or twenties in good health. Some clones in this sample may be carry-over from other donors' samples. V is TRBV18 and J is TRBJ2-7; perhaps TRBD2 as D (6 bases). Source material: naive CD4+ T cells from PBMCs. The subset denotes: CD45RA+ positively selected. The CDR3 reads CASSPSGTLVAPEQYF. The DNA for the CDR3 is TGTGCCAGCTCACCTAGCGGAACGTTGGTGGCTCCCGAGCAGTACTTC.